A selection of T cell receptor beta chains follows, all from one sample in a study of OX40 agonist ivuxolimab in advanced cancers. Method: immunoSEQ multiplex PCR; TCRdb's copy keeps in-frame clones and lacks some. The sample contains over 40,000 clones, around 87% of which appear only once. The sequencing used CD4+ or CD8+ T cells sorted from blood, collected in a trial of the OX40 agonist ivuxolimab. These receptor sequences come from an adult with an advanced solid tumor such as melanoma, head and neck, liver or kidney cancer. Each CDR3 is given with its conserved first and last residue. D genes are given only for firm matches. The listing skips clone size in some rows; elsewhere it reads once, few, many or a size class.

V	size	J	D	DNA	CDR3
TRBV9	once	TRBJ2-1	TRBD1	TGTGCCAGCAGCGTAGGGGACAGTTACAATGAGCAGTTCTTC	CASSVGDSYNEQFF
TRBV7-2	-	TRBJ1-3	-	TGTGCCAGCAGCTTAGTGGGGGTGGGAACACAGGGAAACACCATATATTTT	CASSLVGVGTQGNTIYF
TRBV5-4	-	TRBJ2-1	TRBD1	TGTGCCAGCAGGCCCTCCGGGACAGCTTACAATGAGCAGTTCTTC	CASRPSGTAYNEQFF
TRBV19	-	TRBJ2-7	-	TGTGCCAGTAGTGGCAGCCCCTACGCCCTCGAGCAGTACTTC	CASSGSPYALEQYF
TRBV7-9	few	TRBJ1-4	-	TGTGCCAGCAGCTTTACAGACGATGAAAAACTGTTTTTT	CASSFTDDEKLFF
TRBV30	-	TRBJ1-4	-	TGTGCCTGGAGTGTACGGTCAACTAATGAAAAACTGTTTTTT	CAWSVRSTNEKLFF
TRBV5-1	-	TRBJ1-1	TRBD1	TGCGCCAGCAGCTTCGGGACAGCGATCAACACTGAAGCTTTCTTT	CASSFGTAINTEAFF
TRBV7-9	-	TRBJ1-6	TRBD1	TGTGCCAGCAGCCTCCGGGGAGGGGGCAATTCACCCCTCCACTTT	CASSLRGGGNSPLHF
TRBV4-1	-	TRBJ1-2	-	TGCGCCAGCAGCCCCCTTGGAGTTCACTATGGCTACACCTTC	CASSPLGVHYGYTF
TRBV2	-	TRBJ1-5	-	TGTGCCAGCAGTTCCCGCATCGCCAAGAGTCAGCCCCAGCATTTT	CASSSRIAKSQPQHF
TRBV5-1	-	TRBJ1-6	-	TGCGCCAGCAGCTCTACGGCGGACAGTTCGGGTTCACCCCTCCACTTT	CASSSTADSSGSPLHF
TRBV7-9	-	TRBJ1-3	-	TGTGCCAGCAGCTTACCCTGGGGCTCTGGAAACACCATATATTTT	CASSLPWGSGNTIYF
TRBV6-1	-	TRBJ2-1	-	TGTGCCAGTCGTCCCGGAACTGACAATGAGCAGTTCTTC	CASRPGTDNEQFF
TRBV6-6	-	TRBJ2-1	-	TGTGCCAGCAGCCTCCCCTTCGATGAGCAGTTCTTC	CASSLPFDEQFF
TRBV7-2	-	TRBJ2-1	-	TGTGCCAGCAGCAGAAGGGAGAGCTCCTACAATGAGCAGTTCTTC	CASSRRESSYNEQFF
TRBV6-1	-	TRBJ1-2	-	TGTGCCAGCAGTGAATGGGTTGGACAGTATGGCTACACCTTC	CASSEWVGQYGYTF
TRBV6-5	-	TRBJ2-1	TRBD2	TGTGCCAGCAGCCGAGGACTAGCGGGGGGGCTTGGGCAGTTCTTC	CASSRGLAGGLGQFF
TRBV27	-	TRBJ1-6	-	TGTGCCAGCAGTTATGGGGGCGGGGGGGCCGGTTCACCCCTCCACTTT	CASSYGGGGAGSPLHF
TRBV5-1	once	TRBJ1-4	-	TGCGCCAGCAGCTTAACGGGGGATAATGAAAAACTGTTTTTT	CASSLTGDNEKLFF
TRBV2	-	TRBJ1-1	-	TGTGCCAGCAGTCGGTCGGAAGGGAGAACTGAAGCTTTCTTT	CASSRSEGRTEAFF
TRBV28	-	TRBJ2-3	-	TGTGCCAGCAGTTTTGGGATTCGGGGCACAGATACGCAGTATTTT	CASSFGIRGTDTQYF
TRBV18	-	TRBJ2-3	-	TGTGCCAGCTCACCTCTAACGGACCCTAGCACAGATACGCAGTATTTT	CASSPLTDPSTDTQYF
TRBV9	-	TRBJ2-7	-	TGTGCCAGCAGCGTAGGGGACCGGCCTTACGAGCAGTACTTC	CASSVGDRPYEQYF
TRBV2	few	TRBJ1-5	-	TGTGCCAGCAATCGGGAGGTCAATCAGCCCCAGCATTTT	CASNREVNQPQHF
TRBV6-1	-	TRBJ2-7	TRBD2	TGTGCCAGCAGTGAATTCCGGGCGGGAGGGTTGGAGCAGTACTTC	CASSEFRAGGLEQYF
TRBV2	-	TRBJ1-2	-	TGTGCCAGCAGTGAGAAAACAGTCTATGGCTACACCTTC	CASSEKTVYGYTF
TRBV5-6	-	TRBJ1-1	TRBD1	TGTGCCAGCAGCTCTACAGACAGGGGGCGAACTGAAGCTTTCTTT	CASSSTDRGRTEAFF
TRBV6-6	-	TRBJ2-7	-	TGTGCCAGCAGTTACGGCCGCAGGGGGGTCGAGCAGTACTTC	CASSYGRRGVEQYF
TRBV7-3	-	TRBJ1-2	-	TGTGCCAGCAGCTTAATTCCAGGGGAGGTCTACACCTTC	CASSLIPGEVYTF
TRBV7-9	few	TRBJ1-2	-	TGTGCCAGCAGCTTGAAGTTCTCGGCAACGGTCTATGGCTACACCTTC	CASSLKFSATVYGYTF